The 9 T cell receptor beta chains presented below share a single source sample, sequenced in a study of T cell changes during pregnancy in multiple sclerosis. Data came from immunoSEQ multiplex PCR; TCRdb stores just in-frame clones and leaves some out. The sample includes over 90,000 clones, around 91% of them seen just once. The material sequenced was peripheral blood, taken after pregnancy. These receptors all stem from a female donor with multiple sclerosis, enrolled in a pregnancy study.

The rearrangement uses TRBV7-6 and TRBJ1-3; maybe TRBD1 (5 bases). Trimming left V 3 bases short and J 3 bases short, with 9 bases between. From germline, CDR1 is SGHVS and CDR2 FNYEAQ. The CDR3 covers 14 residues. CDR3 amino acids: CASSFAGNGNTIYF. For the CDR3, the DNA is TGTGCCAGCAGCTTTGCAGGGAATGGAAACACCATATATTTT.

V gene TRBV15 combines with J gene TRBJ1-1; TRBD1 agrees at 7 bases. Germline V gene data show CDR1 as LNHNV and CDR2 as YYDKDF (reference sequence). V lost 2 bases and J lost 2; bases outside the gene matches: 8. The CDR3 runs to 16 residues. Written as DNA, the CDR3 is TGTGCCACCAGCAGACGGAGGGACAGAATCAACACTGAAGCTTTCTTT. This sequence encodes CATSRRRDRINTEAFF.

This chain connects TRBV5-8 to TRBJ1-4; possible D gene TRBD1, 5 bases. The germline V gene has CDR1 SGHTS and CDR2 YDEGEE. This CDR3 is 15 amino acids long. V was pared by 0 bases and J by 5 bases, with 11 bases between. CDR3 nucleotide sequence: TGTGCCAGCAGCTTGGGCGGGGCGCGGAATGAAAAACTGTTTTTT. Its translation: CASSLGGARNEKLFF. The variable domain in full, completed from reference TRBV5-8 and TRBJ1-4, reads EAGVTQSPTHLIKTRGQQATLRCSPISGHTSVYWYQQALGLGLQFLLWYDEGEERNRGNFPPRFSGRQFPNYSSELNVNALELEDSALYLCASSLGGARNEKLFFGSGTQLSVL.

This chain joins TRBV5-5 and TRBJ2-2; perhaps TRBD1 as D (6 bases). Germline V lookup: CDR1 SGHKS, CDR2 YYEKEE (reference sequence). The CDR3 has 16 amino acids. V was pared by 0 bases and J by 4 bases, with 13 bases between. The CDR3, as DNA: TGTGCCAGCAGCTTGGTGGGACACCTTATCACCGGGGAGCTGTTTTTT. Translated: CASSLVGHLITGELFF. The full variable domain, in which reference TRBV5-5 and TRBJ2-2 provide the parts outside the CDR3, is DAGVTQSPTHLIKTRGQQVTLRCSPISGHKSVSWYQQVLGQGPQFIFQYYEKEERGRGNFPDRFSARQFPNYSSELNVNALLLGDSALYLCASSLVGHLITGELFFGEGSRLTVL.

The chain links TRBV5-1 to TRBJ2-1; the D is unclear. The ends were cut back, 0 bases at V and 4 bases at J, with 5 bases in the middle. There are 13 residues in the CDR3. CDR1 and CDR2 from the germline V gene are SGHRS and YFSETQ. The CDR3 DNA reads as TGCGCCAGCAGCTTGGGTTCGTACAATGAGCAGTTCTTC. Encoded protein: CASSLGSYNEQFF.

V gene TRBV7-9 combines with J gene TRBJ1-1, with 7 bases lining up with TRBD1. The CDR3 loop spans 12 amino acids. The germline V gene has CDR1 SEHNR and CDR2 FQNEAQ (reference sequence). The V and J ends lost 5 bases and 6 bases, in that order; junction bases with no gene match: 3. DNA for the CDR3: TGTGCCAGCAGCCTCAGGGGGGCTGAAGCTTTCTTT. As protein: CASSLRGAEAFF.

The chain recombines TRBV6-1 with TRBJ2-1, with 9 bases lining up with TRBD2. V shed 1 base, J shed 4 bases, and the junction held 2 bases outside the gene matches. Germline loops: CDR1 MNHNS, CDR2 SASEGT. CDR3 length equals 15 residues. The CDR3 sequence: CASSEEAGGYNEQFF. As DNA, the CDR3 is TGTGCCAGCAGTGAAGAGGCGGGGGGGTACAATGAGCAGTTCTTC.

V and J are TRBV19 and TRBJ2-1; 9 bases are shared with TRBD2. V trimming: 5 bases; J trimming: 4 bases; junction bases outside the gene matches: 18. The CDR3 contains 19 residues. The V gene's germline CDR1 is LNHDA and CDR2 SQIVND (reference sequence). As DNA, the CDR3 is TGTGCCAGTAGTCCCTCCGGGACTAGCAGGGGGAGGCCATACAATGAGCAGTTCTTC. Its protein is CASSPSGTSRGRPYNEQFF.

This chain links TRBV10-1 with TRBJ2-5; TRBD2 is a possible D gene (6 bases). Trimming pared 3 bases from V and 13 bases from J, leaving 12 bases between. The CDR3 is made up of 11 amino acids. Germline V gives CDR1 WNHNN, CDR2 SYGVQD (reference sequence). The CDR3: CASSDGRSLYF. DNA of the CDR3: TGCGCCAGCAGTGATGGGAGGTCCCTGTACTTC.